The 14 T cell receptor beta chains listed next were all sequenced from one sample in a study of CD8 T cells in ankylosing spondylitis. Via MiXCR, TCRdb re-called the 5' RACE reads, giving one row per CDR3 protein. Here the sample spans almost 250,000 distinct CDR3 sequences, about 30% being singletons. Material: blood, either unsorted or a sorted T cell fraction (not recorded which). These receptors originate from a male donor with ankylosing spondylitis or in good health (not recorded which).

The chain combines TRBV7-6 with TRBJ2-6, with TRBD1 matching 7 bases. This CDR3 contains 19 residues. V trimming: 2 bases; J trimming: 1 base; junction bases outside the gene matches: 11. Looked up from germline, CDR1 is SGHVS and CDR2 is FNYEAQ. CDR3: CASSLRGQAPGSGANVLTF. CDR3 sequence (DNA): TGTGCCAGCAGCTTACGAGGACAGGCCCCAGGGTCTGGGGCCAACGTCCTGACTTTC.

The chain joins TRBV7-8 to TRBJ1-3, with D perhaps matching TRBD1 (5 bases). The CDR3 runs to 15 residues. The V gene lost 5 bases and the J gene lost 2 bases, with 13 bases spanning the gap. The V gene's germline CDR1 is SGHVS and CDR2 FQNEAQ. In DNA, the CDR3 is TGTGCCAGCAGCGCTCGGTGGGGGGCTGGAAACACCATATATTTT. Residues: CASSARWGAGNTIYF.

This clonotype occurred a few times. The gene calls are TRBV6-4 and TRBJ2-5; 7 bases are a match to TRBD2. The V gene end was trimmed by 3 bases and the J gene end by 0 bases; junction bases not matched to a gene: 1. The CDR3 totals 14 residues. Germline assignment: CDR1 MRHNA and CDR2 SNTAGT. The CDR3 DNA sequence: TGTGCCAGCAGTGAGGGGGGGGACCAAGAGACCCAGTACTTC. The encoded protein is CASSEGGDQETQYF.

The gene calls are TRBV12-3 or TRBV12-4 and TRBJ2-5, with 8 bases identical to TRBD1. This CDR3 contains 15 residues. V trimming: 5 bases; J trimming: 3 bases; junction bases outside the gene matches: 8. The CDR3 protein is CASSRTGPKKETQYF. CDR3 nucleotide sequence: TGTGCCAGCAGTCGGACAGGGCCTAAAAAAGAGACCCAGTACTTC.

This clonotype was found a few times. The DNA of the CDR3 is TGTGCCAGCAGTTTGCTAGCGGGGGGCCACGAGCAGTACTTC. Translation: CASSLLAGGHEQYF. V usage is TRBV27 and J usage is TRBJ2-7; the match to TRBD2 covers 11 bases. Germline V gives CDR1 MNHEY, CDR2 SMNVEV (reference sequence). V shed 3 bases and J 5 bases; nucleotides not matched to a gene: 3. The CDR3 spans 14 residues.

The count of this clonotype is one. This sequence joins TRBV6-1 and TRBJ2-1; D perhaps matches TRBD2 (5 bases). CDR3 length: 14 residues. Trimming cost V 6 bases and J 4 bases, with 13 bases left between them. The germline V gene encodes CDR1 MNHNS and CDR2 SASEGT. The CDR3 DNA reads TGTGCCAGCAGGAATAGCGACGGGTACAATGAGCAGTTCTTC. This encodes CASRNSDGYNEQFF.

This clonotype has more than one count but fewer than ten. The chain employs TRBV29-1 and TRBJ2-5, with a tentative D call TRBD2 (6 bases). CDR1 is SQVTM and CDR2 is ANQGSEA in the germline V gene. V shed 3 bases and J shed 5 bases, with 13 bases lying between them. This CDR3 has 13 amino acids. The CDR3 DNA sequence: TGCAGCGTTGATGCAGGAGGGCGGGAGACCCAGTACTTC. It codes for CSVDAGGRETQYF.

The chain couples TRBV9 to TRBJ2-1; D may be TRBD2 (5 bases). The V gene's germline CDR1 is SGDLS and CDR2 YYNGEE. V was shortened by 0 bases and J by 3 bases, with 13 bases between the two germline ends. This CDR3 spans 16 amino acids. CDR3: CASSVAPGLDYNEQFF. The CDR3 nucleotides read TGTGCCAGCAGCGTAGCCCCCGGACTGGACTACAATGAGCAGTTCTTC.

This clonotype came up a few times. J is TRBJ2-7 and V is TRBV4-1; tentative D call: TRBD1 (6 bases). The CDR3 has 14 residues. The V gene's germline CDR1 is MGHRA and CDR2 YSYEKL. Trimming took 3 bases from V and 5 from J, leaving 14 bases between them. CDR3 sequence reads: CASSQAGTKDEQYF. The CDR3 DNA reads TGCGCCAGCAGCCAGGCAGGGACAAAGGACGAGCAGTACTTC.

This clonotype was detected a few times. The rearrangement joins TRBV29-1 to TRBJ1-2, with D perhaps matching TRBD1 (5 bases). V lost 2 bases to trimming and J lost 2 bases, with 9 bases between them. The CDR3 extends over 13 amino acids. Germline loops: CDR1 SQVTM, CDR2 ANQGSEA. Here the CDR3 reads CSVERKGNYGYTF. The CDR3 nucleotides read TGCAGCGTTGAACGGAAGGGGAACTATGGCTACACCTTC.

This chain uses TRBV28 with TRBJ1-5; 7 bases are shared with TRBD1. Germline lookup yields CDR1 MDHEN and CDR2 SYDVKM. The V gene end was trimmed by 6 bases and the J gene end by 6 bases; junction bases not matched to a gene: 2. The length of the CDR3 is 12 residues. The CDR3, as DNA: TGTGCCAGCAGATCAGGGGGTCAGCCCCAGCATTTT. Its translation is CASRSGGQPQHF.

There are a few counts of this clonotype. The chain uses TRBV5-1 and TRBJ2-1; D not certain. This CDR3 has 14 residues. Germline CDR1 SGHRS, CDR2 YFSETQ. V lost 0 bases and J 15 bases, leaving 19 bases between the germline ends. CDR3 coding DNA: TGCGCCAGCAGCTTGGCCGTAGGTTGGTCCTCCGCGTTCTTC. Protein product: CASSLAVGWSSAFF. The full variable domain, completed using reference TRBV5-1 and TRBJ2-1, is KAGVTQTPRYLIKTRGQQVTLSCSPISGHRSVSWYQQTPGQGLQFLFEYFSETQRNKGNFPGRFSGRQFSNSRSEMNVSTLELGDSALYLCASSLAVGWSSAFFGPGTRLTVL.

The rearrangement joins TRBV5-5 to TRBJ2-2; possible D gene TRBD2, 6 bases. Germline-derived CDR1 and CDR2 are SGHKS and YYEKEE (reference sequence). There are 15 residues in the CDR3. The V and J ends lost 5 bases and 1 base respectively, with 12 bases between them. CDR3 nucleotides: TGTGCCAGCAGTTACAAGGAGGGGAACACCGGGGAGCTGTTTTTT. Translation: CASSYKEGNTGELFF. Full variable domain (remainder filled in from reference TRBV5-5 and TRBJ2-2): DAGVTQSPTHLIKTRGQQVTLRCSPISGHKSVSWYQQVLGQGPQFIFQYYEKEERGRGNFPDRFSARQFPNYSSELNVNALLLGDSALYLCASSYKEGNTGELFFGEGSRLTVL.

V usage is TRBV5-6 and J usage is TRBJ2-2, with 13 bases matching TRBD2. The V segment lost 0 bases and the J segment 4 bases; nucleotides outside the gene matches: 9. There are 19 residues in the CDR3. Looked up from germline, CDR1 is SGHDT and CDR2 is YYEEEE. CDR3 sequence reads: CASSLDGWGLAGSTGELFF. CDR3 sequence (DNA): TGTGCCAGCAGCTTGGACGGTTGGGGACTAGCGGGGAGCACCGGGGAGCTGTTTTTT.